Listed here is a single TCR beta chain. This sample is drawn from a study of T cell responses to AZD1222 COVID-19 vaccine. V dropped 5 bases and J dropped 7 bases, with 10 bases sitting between them. CDR1 is SGHTA and CDR2 is FQGNSA in the germline V gene. The CDR3 covers 12 residues. Generated by immunoSEQ multiplex PCR, the TCRdb table keeps only in-frame clones and is missing some. The sample lists 150,000 to 200,000 clones, approximately 94% occurring once. The receptor's source is an adult who received the AZD1222 COVID-19 vaccine. The starting material was peripheral blood, obtained 28 days after the second AZD1222 dose. This chain uses TRBV7-2 with TRBJ2-3; D gene unclear. The CDR3 here is CASSGYSYTQYF. The CDR3 DNA reads TGTGCCAGCAGCGGTTATTCATATACGCAGTATTTT.